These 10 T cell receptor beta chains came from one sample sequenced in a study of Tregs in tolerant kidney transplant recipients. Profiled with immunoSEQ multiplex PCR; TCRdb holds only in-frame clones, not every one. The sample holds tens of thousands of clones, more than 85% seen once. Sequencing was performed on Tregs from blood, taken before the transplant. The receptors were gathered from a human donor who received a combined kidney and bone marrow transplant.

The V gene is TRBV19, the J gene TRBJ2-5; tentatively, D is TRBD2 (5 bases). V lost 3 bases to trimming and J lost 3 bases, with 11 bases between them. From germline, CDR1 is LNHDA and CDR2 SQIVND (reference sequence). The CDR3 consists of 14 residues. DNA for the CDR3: TGTGCCAGTAGTATCCTAAGCGGAGAAGAGACCCAGTACTTC. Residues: CASSILSGEETQYF.

CDR3 in DNA: TGCGCCAGCAGCTTGGGGGTACAGGGACTAAATTCACCCCTCCACTTT. Its translation is CASSLGVQGLNSPLHF. V and J are TRBV5-1 and TRBJ1-6; D possibly corresponds to TRBD1 (6 bases). Germline V gives CDR1 SGHRS, CDR2 YFSETQ. This CDR3 is 16 amino acids long. Trimming shortened V by 0 bases and J by 7 bases, and 14 bases separated the two germline ends.

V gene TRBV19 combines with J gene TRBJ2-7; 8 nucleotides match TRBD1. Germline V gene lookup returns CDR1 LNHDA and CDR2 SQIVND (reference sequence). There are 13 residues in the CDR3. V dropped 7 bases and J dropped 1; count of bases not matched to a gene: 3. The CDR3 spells CASKDRDSYEQYF. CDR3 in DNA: TGTGCCAGTAAGGACAGGGATTCCTACGAGCAGTACTTC.

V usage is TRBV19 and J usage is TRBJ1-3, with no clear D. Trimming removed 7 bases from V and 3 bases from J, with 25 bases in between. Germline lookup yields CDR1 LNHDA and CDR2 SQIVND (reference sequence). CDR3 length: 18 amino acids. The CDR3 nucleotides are TGTGCCAGTATTCTGCTGGGGATCGATACACTGGATGGAAACACCATATATTTT. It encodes CASILLGIDTLDGNTIYF.

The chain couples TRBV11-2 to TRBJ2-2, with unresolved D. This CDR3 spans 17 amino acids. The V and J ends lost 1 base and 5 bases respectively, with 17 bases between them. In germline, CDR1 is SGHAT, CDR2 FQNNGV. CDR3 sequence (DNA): TGTGCCAGCAGCTTAGGGCGCCATCGGCGAGATACCGGGGAGCTGTTTTTT. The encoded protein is CASSLGRHRRDTGELFF.

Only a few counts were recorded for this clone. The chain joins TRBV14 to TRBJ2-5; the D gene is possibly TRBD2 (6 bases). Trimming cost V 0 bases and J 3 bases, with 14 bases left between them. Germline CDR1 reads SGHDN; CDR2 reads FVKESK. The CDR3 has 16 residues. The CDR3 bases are TGTGCCAGCAGCCAAGATCGAGGAGGGAAGAAAGAGACCCAGTACTTC. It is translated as CASSQDRGGKKETQYF. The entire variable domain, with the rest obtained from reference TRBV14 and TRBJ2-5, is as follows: EAGVTQFPSHSVIEKGQTVTLRCDPISGHDNLYWYRRVMGKEIKFLLHFVKESKQDESGMPNNRFLAERTGGTYSTLKVQPAELEDSGVYFCASSQDRGGKKETQYFGPGTRLLVL.

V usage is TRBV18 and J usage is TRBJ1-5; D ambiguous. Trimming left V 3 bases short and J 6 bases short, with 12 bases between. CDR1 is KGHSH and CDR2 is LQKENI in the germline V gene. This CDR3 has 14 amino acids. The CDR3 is CASSPVRAGQPQHF. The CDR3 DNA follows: TGTGCCAGCTCACCGGTAAGGGCAGGTCAGCCCCAGCATTTT.

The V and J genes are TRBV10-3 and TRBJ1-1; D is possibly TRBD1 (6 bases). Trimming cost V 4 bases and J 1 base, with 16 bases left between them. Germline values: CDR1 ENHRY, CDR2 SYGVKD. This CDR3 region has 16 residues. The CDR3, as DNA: TGTGCCATCAGTGGCACCGAGACAGGAAAGAACACTGAAGCTTTCTTT. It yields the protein CAISGTETGKNTEAFF.

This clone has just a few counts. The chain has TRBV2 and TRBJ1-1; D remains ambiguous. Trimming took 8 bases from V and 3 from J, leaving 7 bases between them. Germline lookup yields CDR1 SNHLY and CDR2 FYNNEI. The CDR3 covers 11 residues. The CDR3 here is CASGWDTEAFF. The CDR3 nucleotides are TGTGCCAGCGGGTGGGACACTGAAGCTTTCTTT.

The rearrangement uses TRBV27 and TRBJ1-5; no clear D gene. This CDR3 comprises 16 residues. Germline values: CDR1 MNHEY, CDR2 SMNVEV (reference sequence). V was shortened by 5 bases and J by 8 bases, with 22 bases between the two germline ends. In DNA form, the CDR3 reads TGTGCCAGCAGTCCCGGCAGGCTGGGATTTACGGAGCCCCAGCATTTT. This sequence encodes CASSPGRLGFTEPQHF.